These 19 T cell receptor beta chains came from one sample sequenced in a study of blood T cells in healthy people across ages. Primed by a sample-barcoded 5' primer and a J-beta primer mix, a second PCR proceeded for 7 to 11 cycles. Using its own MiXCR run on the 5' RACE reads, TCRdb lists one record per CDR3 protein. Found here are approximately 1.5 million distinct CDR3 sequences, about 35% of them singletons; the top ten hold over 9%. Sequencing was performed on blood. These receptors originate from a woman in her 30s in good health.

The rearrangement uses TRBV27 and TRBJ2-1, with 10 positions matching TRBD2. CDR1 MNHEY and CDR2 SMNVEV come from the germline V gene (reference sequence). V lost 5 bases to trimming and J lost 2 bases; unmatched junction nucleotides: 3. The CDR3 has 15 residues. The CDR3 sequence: CASSKLAGPYNEQFF. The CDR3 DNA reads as TGTGCCAGCAGTAAACTAGCGGGACCCTACAATGAGCAGTTCTTC.

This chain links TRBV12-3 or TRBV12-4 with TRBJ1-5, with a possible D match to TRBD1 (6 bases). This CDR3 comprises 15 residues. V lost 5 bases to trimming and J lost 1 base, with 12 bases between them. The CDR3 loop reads CASSPSGQSNQPQHF. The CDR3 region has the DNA TGTGCCAGCAGTCCATCCGGACAGAGCAATCAGCCCCAGCATTTT.

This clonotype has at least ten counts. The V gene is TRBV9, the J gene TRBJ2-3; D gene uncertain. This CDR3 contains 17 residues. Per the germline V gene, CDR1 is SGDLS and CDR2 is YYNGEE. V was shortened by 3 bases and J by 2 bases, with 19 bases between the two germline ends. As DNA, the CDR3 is TGTGCCAGCAGCGAACGTACAGCCCTTTCAATCACAGATACGCAGTATTTT. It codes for CASSERTALSITDTQYF.

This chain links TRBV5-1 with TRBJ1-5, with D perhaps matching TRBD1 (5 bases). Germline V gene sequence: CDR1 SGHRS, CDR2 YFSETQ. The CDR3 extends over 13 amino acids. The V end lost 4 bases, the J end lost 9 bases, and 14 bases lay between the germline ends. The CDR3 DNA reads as TGCGCCAGCAGCGCGGGACCTGGCTCGCCCCAGCATTTT. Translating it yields CASSAGPGSPQHF.

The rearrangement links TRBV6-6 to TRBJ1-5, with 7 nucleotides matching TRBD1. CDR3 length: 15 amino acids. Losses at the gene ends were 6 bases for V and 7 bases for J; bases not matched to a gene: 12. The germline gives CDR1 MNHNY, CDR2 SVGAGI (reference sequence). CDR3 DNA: TGTGCCAGCAGGCCACAGGGGCCGGGGGGACAGCCCCAGCATTTT. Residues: CASRPQGPGGQPQHF.

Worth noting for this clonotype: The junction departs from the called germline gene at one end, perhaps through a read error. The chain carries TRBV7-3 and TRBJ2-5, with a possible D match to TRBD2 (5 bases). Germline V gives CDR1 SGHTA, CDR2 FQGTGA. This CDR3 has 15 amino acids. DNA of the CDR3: TGTGCCGGCAGCCCTTCGCGGGCTAGCTGGGAGACCCAGTACTTC. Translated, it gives CAGSPSRASWETQYF.

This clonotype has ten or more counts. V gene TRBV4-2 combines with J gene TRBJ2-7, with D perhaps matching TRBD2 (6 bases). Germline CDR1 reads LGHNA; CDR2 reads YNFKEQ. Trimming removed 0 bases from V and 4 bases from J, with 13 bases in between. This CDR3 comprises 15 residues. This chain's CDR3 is CASSQEADGGYEQYF. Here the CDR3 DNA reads TGTGCCAGCAGCCAAGAAGCCGACGGGGGATACGAGCAGTACTTC.

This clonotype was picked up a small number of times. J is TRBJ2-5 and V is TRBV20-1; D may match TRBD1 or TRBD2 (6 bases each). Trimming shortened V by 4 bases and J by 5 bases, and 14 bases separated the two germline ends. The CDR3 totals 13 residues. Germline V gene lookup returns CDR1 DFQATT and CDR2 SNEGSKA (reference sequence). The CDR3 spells CSAIWGAGETQYF. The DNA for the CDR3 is TGCAGTGCTATCTGGGGGGCGGGGGAGACCCAGTACTTC.

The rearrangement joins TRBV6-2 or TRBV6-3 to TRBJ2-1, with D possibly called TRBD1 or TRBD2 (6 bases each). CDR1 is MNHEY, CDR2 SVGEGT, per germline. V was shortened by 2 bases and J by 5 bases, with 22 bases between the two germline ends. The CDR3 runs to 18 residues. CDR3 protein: CASSYPGTLLERDNEQFF. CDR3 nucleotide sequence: TGTGCCAGCAGTTACCCGGGGACACTCTTGGAGCGGGACAATGAGCAGTTCTTC.

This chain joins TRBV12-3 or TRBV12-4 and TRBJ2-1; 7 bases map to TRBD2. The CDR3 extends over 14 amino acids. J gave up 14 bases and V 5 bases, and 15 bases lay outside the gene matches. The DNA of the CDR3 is TGTGCCAGCAGTCTAGGGGCTAGCGGTTTATCGGAGTTCTTC. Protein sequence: CASSLGASGLSEFF.

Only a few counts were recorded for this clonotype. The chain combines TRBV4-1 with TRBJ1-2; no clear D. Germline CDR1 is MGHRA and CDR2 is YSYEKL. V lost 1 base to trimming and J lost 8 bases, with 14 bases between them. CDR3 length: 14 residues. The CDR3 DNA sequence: TGCGCCAGCAGCCAAGGCGAAGGTCCATGGGGCTACACCTTC. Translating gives CASSQGEGPWGYTF.

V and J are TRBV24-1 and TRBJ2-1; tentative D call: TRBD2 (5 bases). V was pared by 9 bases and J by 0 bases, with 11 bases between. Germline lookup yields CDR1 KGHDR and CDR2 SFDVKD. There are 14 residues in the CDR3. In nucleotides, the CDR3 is TGTGCCACCGAAAGCGGAACCTCCTACAATGAGCAGTTCTTC. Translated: CATESGTSYNEQFF.

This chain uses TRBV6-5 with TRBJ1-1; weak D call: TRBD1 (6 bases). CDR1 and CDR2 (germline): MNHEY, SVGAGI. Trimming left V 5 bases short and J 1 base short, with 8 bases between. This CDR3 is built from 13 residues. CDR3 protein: CASSRDTNTEAFF. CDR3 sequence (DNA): TGTGCCAGCAGTAGGGACACGAACACTGAAGCTTTCTTT.

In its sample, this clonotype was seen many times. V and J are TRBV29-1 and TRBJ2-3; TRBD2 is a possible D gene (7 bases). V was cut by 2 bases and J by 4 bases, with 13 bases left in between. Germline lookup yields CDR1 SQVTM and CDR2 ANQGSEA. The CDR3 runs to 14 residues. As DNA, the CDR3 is TGCAGCGTTGAATTAGGGGGAGGGCCAGATACGCAGTATTTT. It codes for CSVELGGGPDTQYF.

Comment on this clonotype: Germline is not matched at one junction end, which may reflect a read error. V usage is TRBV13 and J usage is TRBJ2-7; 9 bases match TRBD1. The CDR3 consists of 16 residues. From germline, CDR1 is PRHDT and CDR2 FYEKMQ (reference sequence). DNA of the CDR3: TGTGCCAGCAGCTTAGGCCAGGGACAGGGTTTCTACAAGCAGTACTTC. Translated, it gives CASSLGQGQGFYKQYF.

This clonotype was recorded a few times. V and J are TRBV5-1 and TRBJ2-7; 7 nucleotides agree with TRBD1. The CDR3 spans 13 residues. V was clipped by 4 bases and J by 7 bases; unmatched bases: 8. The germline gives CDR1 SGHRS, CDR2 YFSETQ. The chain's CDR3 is CASSKTGSREQYF. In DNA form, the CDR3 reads TGCGCCAGCAGCAAGACAGGGAGTCGGGAGCAGTACTTC.

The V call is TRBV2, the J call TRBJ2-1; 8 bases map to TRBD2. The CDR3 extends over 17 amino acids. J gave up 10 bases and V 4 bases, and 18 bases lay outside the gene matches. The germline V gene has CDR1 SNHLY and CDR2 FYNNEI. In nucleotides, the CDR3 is TGTGCCAGCAGTGCTCGGGCTAGCGGGTTATGGGTCGGCGAGCAGTTCTTC. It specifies CASSARASGLWVGEQFF.

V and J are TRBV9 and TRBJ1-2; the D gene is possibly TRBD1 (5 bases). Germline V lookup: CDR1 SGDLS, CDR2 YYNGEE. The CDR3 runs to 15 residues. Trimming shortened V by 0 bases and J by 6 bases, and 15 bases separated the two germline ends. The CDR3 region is CASSVGGRAIDGYTF. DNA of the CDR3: TGTGCCAGCAGCGTAGGCGGCAGGGCCATTGATGGCTACACCTTC. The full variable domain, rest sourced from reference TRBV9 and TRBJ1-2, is DSGVTQTPKHLITATGQRVTLRCSPRSGDLSVYWYQQSLDQGLQFLIQYYNGEERAKGNILERFSAQQFPDLHSELNLSSLELGDSALYFCASSVGGRAIDGYTFGSGTRLTVV.

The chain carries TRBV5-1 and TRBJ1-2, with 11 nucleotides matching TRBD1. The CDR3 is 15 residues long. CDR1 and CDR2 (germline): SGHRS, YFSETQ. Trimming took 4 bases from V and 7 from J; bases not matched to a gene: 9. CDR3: CASSPRTGGSGGYTF. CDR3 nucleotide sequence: TGCGCCAGCAGCCCGAGGACAGGGGGCTCTGGTGGCTACACCTTC.